Each of the 15 T cell receptor beta chains below was sequenced from the same sample in a study of cytomegalovirus exposure and HLA in healthy donors. Researchers ran the PCR with 60 Vbeta and 13 Jbeta primers. Profiled with immunoSEQ multiplex PCR; TCRdb holds only in-frame clones, not every one. The top ten hold approximately 0.49% of the sample, which has about 240,000 clones, around 78% seen once. Sequenced: PBMCs. All receptors come from a boy aged 5 to 17 in good health and CMV-seronegative.

This clone is a singleton in its sample. The chain combines TRBV30 with TRBJ2-3, with TRBD1 as a possible D gene (6 bases). The length of the CDR3 is 13 residues. CDR1 GTSNPN and CDR2 SVGIG come from the germline V gene (reference sequence). V was cut by 7 bases and J by 8 bases, with 19 bases left in between. CDR3 in amino acids: CAYDRTAAGTQYF. The CDR3 coding sequence is TGTGCCTATGACAGGACCGCAGCAGGTACGCAGTATTTT.

The V call is TRBV5-1, the J call TRBJ1-1; the D gene is possibly TRBD1 (6 bases). CDR3 length equals 14 residues. In germline, CDR1 is SGHRS, CDR2 YFSETQ. V lost 5 bases, J lost 2 bases, and 13 bases lay in between. CDR3 nucleotides: TGCGCCAGCAGTCTACGACAGGTTAACACTGAAGCTTTCTTT. Amino acid sequence: CASSLRQVNTEAFF.

The chain links TRBV5-1 to TRBJ1-1; D remains unclear. CDR3 size: 14 residues. Trimming stripped 4 bases from V and 4 bases from J, with 14 bases between. The germline V gene has CDR1 SGHRS and CDR2 YFSETQ. The CDR3 sequence: CASSRGGGSTEAFF. As DNA, the CDR3 is TGCGCCAGCAGCCGCGGAGGAGGGAGCACTGAAGCTTTCTTT.

As concerns this clone: Sequence at one end of the junction differs from germline and may be a read error. Other nucleotide sequences from this sample produce the same CDR3. This chain joins TRBV4-1 and TRBJ1-1, with D maybe TRBD1 (6 bases). This CDR3 is 15 amino acids long. Germline lookup yields CDR1 MGHRA and CDR2 YSYEKL. The DNA for the CDR3 is TGTGCCAGCAGCCAAGTAAAAAGCAGGGGCCATGAAGCTTTCTTT. This sequence encodes CASSQVKSRGHEAFF.

CDR3 region: CASSVALGEGHNEQFF. The CDR3 coding sequence is TGTGCCAGCAGCGTAGCTCTGGGGGAGGGACACAATGAGCAGTTCTTC. The genes are TRBV9 and TRBJ2-1; 7 bases match TRBD2. Germline-derived CDR1 and CDR2 are SGDLS and YYNGEE. V shed 0 bases and J 5 bases; nucleotides not matched to a gene: 8. CDR3 length: 16 residues. The variable domain in full, completed from reference TRBV9 and TRBJ2-1, reads DSGVTQTPKHLITATGQRVTLRCSPRSGDLSVYWYQQSLDQGLQFLIQYYNGEERAKGNILERFSAQQFPDLHSELNLSSLELGDSALYFCASSVALGEGHNEQFFGPGTRLTVL.

The rearrangement links TRBV15 to TRBJ2-7, with 7 bases fitting TRBD1. The germline V gene has CDR1 LNHNV and CDR2 YYDKDF (reference sequence). The J segment lost 1 base and the V segment lost 6 bases, leaving 6 bases of the junction unmatched. The CDR3 runs to 14 residues. The CDR3 here is CATRPGQISYEQYF. CDR3 in DNA: TGTGCCACCAGGCCGGGACAGATATCCTACGAGCAGTACTTC. Full variable domain (missing parts from reference TRBV15 and TRBJ2-7): DAMVIQNPRYQVTQFGKPVTLSCSQTLNHNVMYWYQQKSSQAPKLLFHYYDKDFNNEADTPDNFQSRRPNTSFCFLDIRSPGLGDTAMYLCATRPGQISYEQYFGPGTRLTVT.

This chain uses TRBV6-6 with TRBJ2-7, with no clear D. Trimming removed 2 bases from V and 3 bases from J, with 8 bases in between. The CDR3 is 13 residues long. Germline V lookup: CDR1 MNHNY, CDR2 SVGAGI (reference sequence). In nucleotides, the CDR3 is TGTGCCAGCAGTTACGGGCAGAACTACGAGCAGTACTTC. This encodes CASSYGQNYEQYF.

This chain joins TRBV27 and TRBJ2-3; 8 positions agree with TRBD1. CDR1 and CDR2 from the germline V gene are MNHEY and SMNVEV (reference sequence). V lost 6 bases to trimming and J lost 1 base; unmatched junction nucleotides: 6. The CDR3 totals 15 residues. In DNA, the CDR3 is TGTGCCAGCAGCGCAGGGGGCATGGGCACAGATACGCAGTATTTT. This codes for CASSAGGMGTDTQYF.

This clone was seen more than once but under ten times. The chain carries TRBV6-1 and TRBJ1-2; tentative D call: TRBD1 (6 bases). Trimming cost V 0 bases and J 4 bases, with 15 bases left between them. Germline loops: CDR1 MNHNS, CDR2 SASEGT. The CDR3 is made up of 16 amino acids. The CDR3 sequence: CASSEADGEGGYGYTF. CDR3 DNA sequence: TGTGCCAGCAGTGAAGCTGATGGTGAAGGGGGCTATGGCTACACCTTC.

V and J are TRBV2 and TRBJ2-5, with 10 bases lining up with TRBD2. Germline V gene sequence: CDR1 SNHLY, CDR2 FYNNEI. The J segment lost 10 bases and the V segment lost 3 bases, leaving 11 bases of the junction unmatched. This CDR3 has 15 amino acids. CDR3 loop: CASSDYSGGAKVQYF. CDR3 in DNA: TGTGCCAGCAGTGACTACAGCGGGGGGGCGAAGGTCCAGTACTTC.

The chain links TRBV5-6 to TRBJ2-5; 8 positions agree with TRBD2. CDR1 and CDR2 (germline): SGHDT, YYEEEE. There are 14 residues in the CDR3. V was pared by 4 bases and J by 2 bases, with 4 bases of the junction left unmatched. Here the CDR3 DNA reads TGTGCCAGCAGCACCAGCGGGAGACAAGAGACCCAGTACTTC. This encodes CASSTSGRQETQYF.

The gene calls are TRBV5-1 and TRBJ2-5; TRBD1 is a possible D gene (5 bases). The J call may be wrong; the DNA end is better matched by TRBJ2-7. This CDR3 comprises 14 residues. Germline values: CDR1 SGHRS, CDR2 YFSETQ. The CDR3 DNA reads TGCGCCAGCAGCCCCTTGGGGCAGGGCCACGAGCAGTACTTC. Encoded protein: CASSPLGQGHEQYF.

For the CDR3, the DNA is TGTGCCAGCAGTGAAGGGACAGGCTTATATGGCTACACCTTC. It specifies CASSEGTGLYGYTF. The rearrangement joins TRBV6-5 to TRBJ1-2, with 8 bases matching TRBD1. This CDR3 comprises 14 residues. The V gene end was trimmed by 5 bases and the J gene end by 5 bases; junction bases not matched to a gene: 7. The germline V gene has CDR1 MNHEY and CDR2 SVGAGI.

This clone has just a few counts. The junction differs from germline at one of its ends, possibly a read error. This chain connects TRBV7-2 to TRBJ1-5; D is ambiguous. The length of the CDR3 is 13 residues. Germline V gene sequence: CDR1 SGHTA, CDR2 FQGNSA. For the CDR3, the DNA is TGTGCCAGCAGCCCGAGCCCGAATCGGCCCCAGCATTTT. This codes for CASSPSPNRPQHF.

The genes are TRBV19 and TRBJ1-2; possibly TRBD1 for D (6 bases). The CDR3 sequence is 15 residues long. Trimming removed 3 bases from V and 7 bases from J, with 18 bases in between. CDR1 and CDR2 from the germline V gene are LNHDA and SQIVND (reference sequence). The CDR3 loop reads CASSILGASRSGYTF. The CDR3 DNA reads TGTGCCAGTAGTATTCTGGGGGCCTCTCGAAGTGGCTACACCTTC.